Following are 25 T cell receptor beta chains from one sample sequenced in a study of cytomegalovirus exposure and HLA in healthy donors. With 60 Vbeta and 13 Jbeta primers, the PCR was carried out. The repertoire was sequenced with immunoSEQ multiplex PCR; TCRdb's copy has only in-frame clones and lacks some. In the table there are under 200,000 clones, about three quarters of which are singletons. The sequenced sample was PBMCs. These receptors were taken from a woman in her 30s in good health and CMV-seronegative.

The chain is built from TRBV23-1 and TRBJ1-6; no definite D call. TRBV23-1 is identified as an open reading frame with a role that is uncertain. CDR3 length: 17 residues. Trimming cost V 0 bases and J 0 bases, with 9 bases left between them. CDR3: CASSQSWQNSYNSPLHF. The CDR3, as DNA: TGCGCCAGCAGTCAATCCTGGCAGAACTCCTATAATTCACCCCTCCACTTT.

The chain has TRBV2 and TRBJ1-5, with a weak D call TRBD1 (5 bases). Germline loops: CDR1 SNHLY, CDR2 FYNNEI. The CDR3 runs 15 residues. Trimming removed 8 bases from V and 0 bases from J, with 14 bases in between. The CDR3 protein is CASADWGLSNQPQHF. The CDR3 nucleotides are TGTGCCAGCGCGGATTGGGGCCTTAGCAATCAGCCCCAGCATTTT.

CDR3 protein: CASSGPNSPLHF. CDR3 DNA sequence: TGTGCCAGCTCGGGCCCTAATTCACCCCTCCACTTT. This chain uses TRBV18 with TRBJ1-6; D gene ambiguous. The CDR3 sequence is 12 residues long. With 6 bases removed from V and 6 bases from J, the gap between germline ends came to 6 bases. From germline, CDR1 is KGHSH and CDR2 LQKENI.

This clone was observed a handful of times. The gene calls are TRBV6-4 and TRBJ1-1; D uncertain. Germline V gene data show CDR1 as MRHNA and CDR2 as SNTAGT. Trimming stripped 0 bases from V and 1 base from J, with 6 bases between. The CDR3 has 14 amino acids. This CDR3 reads CASSDSSRNTEAFF. The CDR3 DNA reads as TGTGCCAGCAGTGACTCTTCCCGGAACACTGAAGCTTTCTTT.

The chain employs TRBV19 and TRBJ1-2; the match to TRBD1 covers 8 bases. CDR1 is LNHDA, CDR2 SQIVND, per germline (reference sequence). J was trimmed by 2 bases and V by 8 bases; bases with no gene match: 10. This CDR3 contains 15 residues. DNA of the CDR3: TGTGCCAGTGGCGGGACAGGATTGGGGAACTATGGCTACACCTTC. This translates into CASGGTGLGNYGYTF.

The rearrangement links TRBV19 to TRBJ2-7, with 8 positions matching TRBD1. The J segment lost 3 bases and the V segment lost 5 bases, leaving 18 bases of the junction unmatched. The CDR3 sequence is 18 residues long. Germline loops: CDR1 LNHDA, CDR2 SQIVND (reference sequence). The DNA of the CDR3 is TGTGCCAGTAGTGTATCTGGTGGGATCGGGACAGGAGTCTACGAGCAGTACTTC. As protein: CASSVSGGIGTGVYEQYF.

This rearrangement joins TRBV7-6 to TRBJ2-3, with D maybe TRBD2 (5 bases). The CDR3 length is 15 residues. Germline V CDR1 and CDR2: SGHVS, FNYEAQ. V was cut by 4 bases and J by 7 bases, with 18 bases left in between. The CDR3 DNA reads TGTGCCAGCAGCTCCGGCCCCTATGAGGGAAATACGCAGTATTTT. Protein sequence: CASSSGPYEGNTQYF.

V and J are TRBV5-1 and TRBJ2-6, with TRBD1 as a possible D gene (6 bases). The V end lost 0 bases, the J end lost 1 base, and 8 bases lay between the germline ends. Germline V gives CDR1 SGHRS, CDR2 YFSETQ. The CDR3 runs 16 residues. The CDR3 DNA sequence: TGCGCCAGCAGCTTGGTTCAGGGGTCTGGGGCCAACGTCCTGACTTTC. It codes for CASSLVQGSGANVLTF.

With regard to this clone: The same CDR3 arises from other DNA sequences in this sample as well. The chain carries TRBV27 and TRBJ2-5; a weak D match, TRBD1 (6 bases). The CDR3 totals 14 residues. Per the germline V gene, CDR1 is MNHEY and CDR2 is SMNVEV (reference sequence). Trimming stripped 7 bases from V and 1 base from J, with 13 bases between. CDR3 sequence (DNA): TGTGCCAGCACACCCTTGGGGGCCCAAGAGACCCAGTACTTC. This encodes CASTPLGAQETQYF.

This chain uses TRBV7-9 with TRBJ1-1; no firm D call. The germline V and J ends were trimmed by 1 base and 7 bases, with 7 bases remaining between them. The CDR3 consists of 12 residues. The germline CDR1 and CDR2 sequences are SEHNR and FQNEAQ (reference sequence). DNA of the CDR3: TGTGCCAGCAGCTTAGGAGGAGTTGAAGCTTTCTTT. Its translation: CASSLGGVEAFF.

The chain carries TRBV6-5 and TRBJ2-1, with D possibly matching TRBD1 (6 bases). Looked up from germline, CDR1 is MNHEY and CDR2 is SVGAGI. The ends were cut back, 0 bases at V and 7 bases at J, with 16 bases in the middle. This CDR3 has 16 residues. The CDR3 coding sequence is TGTGCCAGCAGTTACTCTTGGCCAGGGGATGGGAATGAGCAGTTCTTC. Translation: CASSYSWPGDGNEQFF.

The gene calls are TRBV5-1 and TRBJ2-1; tentative D call: TRBD2 (5 bases). The CDR3 is 15 amino acids. Germline values: CDR1 SGHRS, CDR2 YFSETQ. Deletions cut 1 base from V and 7 bases from J, with 15 bases between. CDR3 nucleotide sequence: TGCGCCAGCAGCTTGTTGGGCGGGCTTGTAAATGAGCAGTTCTTC. It codes for CASSLLGGLVNEQFF.

The chain carries TRBV7-8 and TRBJ2-5; 10 bases map to TRBD1. V trimming: 1 base; J trimming: 0 bases; junction bases outside the gene matches: 17. The CDR3 contains 21 residues. Germline V gene lookup returns CDR1 SGHVS and CDR2 FQNEAQ. The CDR3 bases are TGTGCCAGCAGCTTAGTATCCGGGACAGGGGTTCTGGATTGGTACCAAGAGACCCAGTACTTC. It translates to CASSLVSGTGVLDWYQETQYF.

In this sample, this clone turned up a few times. This chain joins TRBV5-1 and TRBJ1-5; the D gene is possibly TRBD1 (5 bases). Germline assignment: CDR1 SGHRS and CDR2 YFSETQ. The CDR3 runs 16 residues. The V end lost 0 bases, the J end lost 2 bases, and 12 bases lay between the germline ends. The CDR3 sequence: CASSLEGGVGNQPQHF. DNA of the CDR3: TGCGCCAGCAGCTTGGAGGGAGGGGTCGGCAATCAGCCCCAGCATTTT.

The chain recombines TRBV5-1 with TRBJ1-4; 11 nucleotides match TRBD1. The CDR3 has 15 amino acids. The germline V gene has CDR1 SGHRS and CDR2 YFSETQ. Trimming took 0 bases from V and 7 from J; bases not matched to a gene: 2. The CDR3, as DNA: TGCGCCAGCAGCTTGGGCGGACAGGGGGCTGAAAAACTGTTTTTT. Its protein product is CASSLGGQGAEKLFF.

The gene calls are TRBV6-1 and TRBJ1-2, with 7 bases identical to TRBD1. The CDR3 sequence is 16 residues long. Unmatched junction bases numbered 8, after V lost 0 bases and J lost 4 bases. The germline V gene encodes CDR1 MNHNS and CDR2 SASEGT. The CDR3 spells CASSEASEAGGYGYTF. The CDR3, as DNA: TGTGCCAGCAGTGAAGCGTCTGAGGCAGGGGGCTATGGCTACACCTTC.

This clone came up a few times. This chain connects TRBV5-4 to TRBJ2-5; TRBD2 aligns across 8 bases. V dropped 0 bases and J dropped 4; count of bases not matched to a gene: 2. The CDR3 is made up of 14 amino acids. Germline lookup yields CDR1 SGHNT and CDR2 YYREEE (reference sequence). The CDR3 DNA follows: TGTGCCAGCAGCTTGGCGGGACTAGGAGAGACCCAGTACTTC. Translated: CASSLAGLGETQYF.

Notes on this clone: The sample has other DNA sequences that encode this CDR3 too. The V and J genes are TRBV7-2 and TRBJ2-1; a possible D gene is TRBD2 (5 bases). V lost 2 bases and J lost 0, with 5 bases in between. The CDR3 runs to 14 residues. Germline assignment: CDR1 SGHTA and CDR2 FQGNSA. Written as DNA, the CDR3 is TGTGCCAGCAGCTTACTAGCCTCCTACAATGAGCAGTTCTTC. Translated: CASSLLASYNEQFF.

The chain employs TRBV10-3 and TRBJ1-2; 7 bases are a match to TRBD1. The CDR3 totals 12 residues. V was clipped by 6 bases and J by 8 bases; unmatched bases: 6. Germline values: CDR1 ENHRY, CDR2 SYGVKD. CDR3 protein: CAIRRQGDGYTF. CDR3 bases: TGTGCCATCAGGAGACAGGGAGACGGCTACACCTTC.

The chain recombines TRBV18 with TRBJ2-7, with 7 positions matching TRBD2. This CDR3 is built from 15 residues. J lost 7 bases, V lost 2 bases, and 11 bases had no gene match. Germline values: CDR1 KGHSH, CDR2 LQKENI. In DNA form, the CDR3 reads TGTGCCAGCTCACCAACCGGGACGTCCGGGGGGGAGCAGTACTTC. This gives the protein CASSPTGTSGGEQYF.

The chain couples TRBV6-6 to TRBJ2-1; 7 positions agree with TRBD1. V lost 2 bases and J lost 3; bases outside the gene matches: 7. In germline, CDR1 is MNHNY, CDR2 SVGAGI (reference sequence). The CDR3 has 16 residues. In DNA, the CDR3 is TGTGCCAGCAGTTACGTCACCGGGACAGACTACAATGAGCAGTTCTTC. This gives the protein CASSYVTGTDYNEQFF.

V usage is TRBV6-5 and J usage is TRBJ1-1; TRBD1 matches 8 bases. The CDR3 is made up of 16 amino acids. Germline-derived CDR1 and CDR2 are MNHEY and SVGAGI. V dropped 2 bases and J dropped 0; count of bases not matched to a gene: 5. The CDR3 region is CASSYRDRSLNTEAFF. The CDR3 nucleotides are TGTGCCAGCAGTTACAGGGACAGGAGCCTGAACACTGAAGCTTTCTTT.

This clone was observed a handful of times. The rearrangement uses TRBV6-5 and TRBJ2-1, with 11 bases aligning to TRBD2. Germline assignment: CDR1 MNHEY and CDR2 SVGAGI. Trimming removed 7 bases from V and 9 bases from J; junction bases left unmatched: 11. CDR3 length: 15 residues. CDR3 region: CASKLSGGAGSEQFF. The CDR3 DNA follows: TGTGCCAGCAAGCTTAGCGGGGGGGCCGGTAGTGAGCAGTTCTTC.

The J gene is TRBJ1-6, the V gene TRBV6-5; no clear D. CDR3 size: 13 residues. Germline V gene sequence: CDR1 MNHEY, CDR2 SVGAGI. Trimming took 5 bases from V and 10 from J, leaving 12 bases between them. Here the CDR3 DNA reads TGTGCCAGCAGTCTCGAGGTTTGGTCACCCCTCCACTTT. Translated: CASSLEVWSPLHF.

Note on this clone: Other DNA variants within this sample encode the same CDR3. The chain carries TRBV9 and TRBJ1-2; a possible D gene is TRBD1 (6 bases). V dropped 6 bases and J dropped 8 bases, with 20 bases sitting between them. The CDR3 loop spans 14 amino acids. Germline CDR1 and CDR2: SGDLS and YYNGEE. The CDR3 spells CASTLSPRGEGYTF. The DNA for the CDR3 is TGTGCCAGCACGCTTTCCCCCAGGGGTGAAGGCTACACCTTC.